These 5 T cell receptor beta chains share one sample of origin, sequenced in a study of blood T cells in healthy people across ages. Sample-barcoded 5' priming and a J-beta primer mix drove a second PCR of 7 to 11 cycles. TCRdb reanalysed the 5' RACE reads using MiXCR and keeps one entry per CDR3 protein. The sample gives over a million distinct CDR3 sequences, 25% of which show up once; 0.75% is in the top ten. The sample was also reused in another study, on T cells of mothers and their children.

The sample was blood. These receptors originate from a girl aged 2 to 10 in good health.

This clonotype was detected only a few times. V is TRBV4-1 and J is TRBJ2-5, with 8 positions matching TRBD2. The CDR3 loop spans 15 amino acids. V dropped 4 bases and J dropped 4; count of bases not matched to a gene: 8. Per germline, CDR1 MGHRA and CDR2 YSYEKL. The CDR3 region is CASSREVGLAETQYF. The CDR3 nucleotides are TGCGCCAGCAGCCGAGAGGTAGGACTAGCAGAGACCCAGTACTTC.

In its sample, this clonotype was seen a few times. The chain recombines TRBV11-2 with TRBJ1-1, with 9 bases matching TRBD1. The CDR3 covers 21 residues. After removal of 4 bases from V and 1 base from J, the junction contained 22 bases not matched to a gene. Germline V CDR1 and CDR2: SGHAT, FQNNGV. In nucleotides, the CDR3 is TGTGCCAGCAGCTCCCTTCCCCTCAACGTCCGGACAGGGGTCCGGAACACTGAAGCTTTCTTT. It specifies CASSSLPLNVRTGVRNTEAFF.

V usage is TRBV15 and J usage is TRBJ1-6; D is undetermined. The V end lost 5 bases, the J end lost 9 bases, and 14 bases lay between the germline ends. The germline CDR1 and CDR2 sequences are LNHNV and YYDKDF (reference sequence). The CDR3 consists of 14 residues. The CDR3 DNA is TGTGCCACCAGCGAGTGGGAACAGCTTTCACCCCTCCACTTT. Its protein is CATSEWEQLSPLHF. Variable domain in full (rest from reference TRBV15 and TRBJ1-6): DAMVIQNPRYQVTQFGKPVTLSCSQTLNHNVMYWYQQKSSQAPKLLFHYYDKDFNNEADTPDNFQSRRPNTSFCFLDIRSPGLGDTAMYLCATSEWEQLSPLHFGNGTRLTVT.

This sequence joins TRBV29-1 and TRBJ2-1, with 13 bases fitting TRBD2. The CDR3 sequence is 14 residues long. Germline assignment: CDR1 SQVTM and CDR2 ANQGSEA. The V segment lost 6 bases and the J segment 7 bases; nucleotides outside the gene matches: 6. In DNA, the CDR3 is TGCAGCGTGGGTGGACTAGCGGGGGTGAATGAGCAGTTCTTC. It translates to CSVGGLAGVNEQFF.

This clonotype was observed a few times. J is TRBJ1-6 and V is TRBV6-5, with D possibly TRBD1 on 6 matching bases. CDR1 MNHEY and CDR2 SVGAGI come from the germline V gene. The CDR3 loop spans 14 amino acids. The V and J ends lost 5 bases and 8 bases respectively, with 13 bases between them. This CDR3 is CASSPQGQDSPLHF. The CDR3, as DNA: TGTGCCAGCAGTCCCCAGGGGCAAGATTCACCCCTCCACTTT.